This entry concerns a single TCR beta chain. The source of the sample is a study of shared clonotypes between healthy human individuals. The wider study: For every donor, three CD4 naive, three CD4 memory, two CD8 naive and one CD8 memory plates were used.

V lost 4 bases and J lost 2, with 11 bases in between. Per the germline V gene, CDR1 is SGDLS and CDR2 is YYNGEE. This CDR3 is 14 amino acids long. The table came from immunoSEQ multiplex PCR; TCRdb's copy has only in-frame clones and leaves some out. The table records approximately 2.4 million clones, almost 96% of them present only once. The chain joins TRBV9 to TRBJ2-3; D is uncertain. The sequenced sample consisted of naive CD4+ T cells sorted from blood. Subset noted: CD45RA+ positively selected. This receptor was taken from a man aged 18-30 years in good health. The CDR3 DNA sequence: TGTGCCAGCAGCAAACGACTGATCACAGATACGCAGTATTTT. The encoded protein is CASSKRLITDTQYF.